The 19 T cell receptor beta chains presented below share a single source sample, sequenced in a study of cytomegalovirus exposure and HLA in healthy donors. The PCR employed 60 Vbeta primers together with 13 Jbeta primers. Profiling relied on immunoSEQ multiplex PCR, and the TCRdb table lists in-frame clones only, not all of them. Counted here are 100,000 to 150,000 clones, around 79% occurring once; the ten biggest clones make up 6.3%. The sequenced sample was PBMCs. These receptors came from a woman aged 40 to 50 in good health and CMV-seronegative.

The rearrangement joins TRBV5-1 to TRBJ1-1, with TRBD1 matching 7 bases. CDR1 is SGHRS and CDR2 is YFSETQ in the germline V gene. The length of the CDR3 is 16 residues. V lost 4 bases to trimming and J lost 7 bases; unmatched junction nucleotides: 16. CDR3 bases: TGCGCCAGCAGCCCCCTCTGGGGACAGCTTCCCCTTGAAGCTTTCTTT. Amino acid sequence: CASSPLWGQLPLEAFF.

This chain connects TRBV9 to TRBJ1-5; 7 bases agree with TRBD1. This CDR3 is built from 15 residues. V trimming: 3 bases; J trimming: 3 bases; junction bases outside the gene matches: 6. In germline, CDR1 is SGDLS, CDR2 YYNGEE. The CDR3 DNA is TGTGCCAGCAGCGCCACAGGGGCCCCCAATCAGCCCCAGCATTTT. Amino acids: CASSATGAPNQPQHF.

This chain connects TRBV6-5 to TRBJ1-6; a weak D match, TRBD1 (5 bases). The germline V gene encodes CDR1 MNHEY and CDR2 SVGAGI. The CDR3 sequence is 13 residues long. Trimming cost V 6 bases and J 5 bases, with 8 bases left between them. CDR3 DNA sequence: TGTGCCAGCAGGGACATGGATAATTCACCCCTCCACTTT. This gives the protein CASRDMDNSPLHF.

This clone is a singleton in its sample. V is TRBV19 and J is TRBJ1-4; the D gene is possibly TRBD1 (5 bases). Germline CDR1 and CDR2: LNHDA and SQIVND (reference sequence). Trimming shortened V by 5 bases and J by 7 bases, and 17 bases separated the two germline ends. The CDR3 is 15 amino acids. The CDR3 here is CASSAGPSGGEKLFF. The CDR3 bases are TGTGCCAGTAGTGCAGGACCCTCCGGGGGTGAAAAACTGTTTTTT.

The CDR3 loop reads CASSQGGGDNQPQHF. As DNA, the CDR3 is TGTGCCAGCAGTCAAGGCGGGGGGGACAATCAGCCCCAGCATTTT. The chain joins TRBV6-5 to TRBJ1-5; D might be TRBD1 (5 bases). The V end lost 5 bases, the J end lost 3 bases, and 14 bases lay between the germline ends. The germline V gene encodes CDR1 MNHEY and CDR2 SVGAGI. The CDR3 extends over 15 amino acids.

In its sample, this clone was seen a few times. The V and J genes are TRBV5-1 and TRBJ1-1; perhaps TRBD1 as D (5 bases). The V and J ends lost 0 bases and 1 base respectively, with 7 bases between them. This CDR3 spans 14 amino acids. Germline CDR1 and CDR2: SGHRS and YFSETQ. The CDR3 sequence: CASSLAGENTEAFF. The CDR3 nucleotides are TGCGCCAGCAGCTTGGCGGGGGAGAACACTGAAGCTTTCTTT.

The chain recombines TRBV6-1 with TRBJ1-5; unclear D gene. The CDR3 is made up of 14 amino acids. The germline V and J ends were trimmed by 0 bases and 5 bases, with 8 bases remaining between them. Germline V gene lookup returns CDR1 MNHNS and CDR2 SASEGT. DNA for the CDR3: TGTGCCAGCAGTGAAGCATTGGGAGATCAGCCCCAGCATTTT. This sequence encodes CASSEALGDQPQHF.

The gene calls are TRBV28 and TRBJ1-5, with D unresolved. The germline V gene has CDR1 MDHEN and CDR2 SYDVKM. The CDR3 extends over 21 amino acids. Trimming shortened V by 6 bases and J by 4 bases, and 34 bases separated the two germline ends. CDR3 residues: CASSVPIFYLAPGRDNQPQHF. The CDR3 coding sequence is TGTGCCAGCAGCGTTCCGATATTTTATTTAGCCCCCGGACGGGATAATCAGCCCCAGCATTTT.

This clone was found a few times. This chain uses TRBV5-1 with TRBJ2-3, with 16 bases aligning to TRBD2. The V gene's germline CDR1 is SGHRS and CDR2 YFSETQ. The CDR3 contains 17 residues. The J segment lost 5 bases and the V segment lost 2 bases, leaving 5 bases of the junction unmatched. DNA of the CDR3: TGCGCCAGCAGCTTCGTGGGACTAGCGGGAGGGAGAGATACGCAGTATTTT. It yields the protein CASSFVGLAGGRDTQYF.

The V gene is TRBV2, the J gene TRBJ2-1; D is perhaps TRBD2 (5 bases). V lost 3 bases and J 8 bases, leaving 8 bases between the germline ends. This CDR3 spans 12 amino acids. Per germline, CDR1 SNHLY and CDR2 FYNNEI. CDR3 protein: CASSDRGHEQFF. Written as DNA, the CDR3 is TGTGCCAGCAGTGATCGAGGGCATGAGCAGTTCTTC.

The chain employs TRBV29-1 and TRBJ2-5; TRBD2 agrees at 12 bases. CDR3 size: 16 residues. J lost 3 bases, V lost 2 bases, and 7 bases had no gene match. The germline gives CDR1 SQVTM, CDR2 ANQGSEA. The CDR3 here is CSVEPLAGGFEETQYF. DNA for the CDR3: TGCAGCGTTGAACCCCTAGCGGGAGGGTTTGAAGAGACCCAGTACTTC.

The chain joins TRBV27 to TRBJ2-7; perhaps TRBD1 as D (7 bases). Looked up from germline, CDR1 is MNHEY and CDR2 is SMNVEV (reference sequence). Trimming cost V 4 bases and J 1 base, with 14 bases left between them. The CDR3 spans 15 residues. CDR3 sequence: CASSYRAGGSYEQYF. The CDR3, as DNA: TGTGCCAGCAGTTATCGGGCAGGGGGGTCCTACGAGCAGTACTTC.

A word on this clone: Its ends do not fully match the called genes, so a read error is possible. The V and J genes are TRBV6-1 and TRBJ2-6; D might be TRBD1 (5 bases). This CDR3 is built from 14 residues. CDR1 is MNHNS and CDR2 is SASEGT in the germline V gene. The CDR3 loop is CASVFQSGANGLTF. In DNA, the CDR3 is TGTGCCAGCGTTTTCCAATCTGGGGCCAACGGCCTGACTTTC.

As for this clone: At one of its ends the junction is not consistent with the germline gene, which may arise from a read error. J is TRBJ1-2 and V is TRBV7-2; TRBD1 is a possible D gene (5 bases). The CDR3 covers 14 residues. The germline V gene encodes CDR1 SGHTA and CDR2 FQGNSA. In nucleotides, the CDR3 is TGTGCCAGCAGCTTACTAGGGACTAAATATGGCTACACCTTC. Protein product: CASSLLGTKYGYTF. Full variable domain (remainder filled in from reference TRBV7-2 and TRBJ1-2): GAGVSQSPSNKVTEKGKDVELRCDPISGHTALYWYRQSLGQGLEFLIYFQGNSAPDKSGLPSDRFSAERTGGSVSTLTIQRTQQEDSAVYLCASSLLGTKYGYTFGSGTRLTVV.

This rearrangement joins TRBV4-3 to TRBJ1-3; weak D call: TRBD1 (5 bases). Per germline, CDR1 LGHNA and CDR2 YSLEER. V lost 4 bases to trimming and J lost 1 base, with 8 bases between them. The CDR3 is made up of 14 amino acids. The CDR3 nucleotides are TGCGCCAGCAGCCGGGAGGGGTCTGGAAACACCATATATTTT. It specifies CASSREGSGNTIYF.

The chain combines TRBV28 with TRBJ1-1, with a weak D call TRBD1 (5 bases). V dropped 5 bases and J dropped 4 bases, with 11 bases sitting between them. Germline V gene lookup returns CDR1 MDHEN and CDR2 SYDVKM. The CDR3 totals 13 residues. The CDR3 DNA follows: TGTGCCAGCAGTACGGACATCACCACTGAAGCTTTCTTT. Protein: CASSTDITTEAFF.

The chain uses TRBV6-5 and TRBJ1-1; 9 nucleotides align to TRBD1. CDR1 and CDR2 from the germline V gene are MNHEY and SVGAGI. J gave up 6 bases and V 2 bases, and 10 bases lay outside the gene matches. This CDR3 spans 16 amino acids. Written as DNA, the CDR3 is TGTGCCAGCAGTTACACCCCTCCCACAGGGGGCGCTGAAGCTTTCTTT. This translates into CASSYTPPTGGAEAFF.

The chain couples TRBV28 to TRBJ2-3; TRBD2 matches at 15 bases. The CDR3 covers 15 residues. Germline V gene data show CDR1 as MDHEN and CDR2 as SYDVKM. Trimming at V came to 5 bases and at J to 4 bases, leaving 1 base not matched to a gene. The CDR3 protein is CASSGLAGGSDTQYF. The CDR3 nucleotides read TGTGCCAGCAGTGGACTAGCGGGAGGGTCAGATACGCAGTATTTT.

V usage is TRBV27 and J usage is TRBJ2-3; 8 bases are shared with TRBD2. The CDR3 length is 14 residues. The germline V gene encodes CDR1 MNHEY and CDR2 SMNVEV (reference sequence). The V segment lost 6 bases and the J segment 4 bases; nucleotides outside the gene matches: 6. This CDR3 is CASRGAGAADTQYF. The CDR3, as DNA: TGTGCCAGCAGGGGAGCGGGAGCCGCAGATACGCAGTATTTT.